This T cell receptor (beta chain) was sequenced during a study of OX40 agonist ivuxolimab in advanced cancers. Whole-study context: Patients were treated with ivuxolimab, an agonistic anti-OX40 (CD134) antibody. Among those enrolled, mean age was about 63 years (range roughly 20 to 80) and 75% to 85% were male. Study-level points and caveats: Doses of 0.1 to 3.0 mg/kg were accompanied by clonal expansion of CD4+ and CD8+ blood T cells by week 6.

As concerns this clone: As yet, its antigen is unknown.

Clones were read by immunoSEQ multiplex PCR, and TCRdb kept only the in-frame ones, dropping some. The data show about 67,000 clones, roughly nine tenths seen once. CDR1 is SGHDN and CDR2 is FVKESK in the germline V gene. V lost 2 bases, J lost 2 bases, and 13 bases lay in between. The CDR3 covers 16 residues. The origin of this receptor is an adult with an advanced solid tumor such as melanoma, head and neck, liver or kidney cancer. The genes are TRBV14 and TRBJ2-1; the D is unclear. Sequences were derived from CD4+ or CD8+ T cells sorted from blood, sampled in a trial of the OX40 agonist ivuxolimab. This CDR3 is CASSQSMGPAYNEQFF. The CDR3 DNA follows: TGTGCCAGCAGCCAATCAATGGGCCCGGCCTACAATGAGCAGTTCTTC.